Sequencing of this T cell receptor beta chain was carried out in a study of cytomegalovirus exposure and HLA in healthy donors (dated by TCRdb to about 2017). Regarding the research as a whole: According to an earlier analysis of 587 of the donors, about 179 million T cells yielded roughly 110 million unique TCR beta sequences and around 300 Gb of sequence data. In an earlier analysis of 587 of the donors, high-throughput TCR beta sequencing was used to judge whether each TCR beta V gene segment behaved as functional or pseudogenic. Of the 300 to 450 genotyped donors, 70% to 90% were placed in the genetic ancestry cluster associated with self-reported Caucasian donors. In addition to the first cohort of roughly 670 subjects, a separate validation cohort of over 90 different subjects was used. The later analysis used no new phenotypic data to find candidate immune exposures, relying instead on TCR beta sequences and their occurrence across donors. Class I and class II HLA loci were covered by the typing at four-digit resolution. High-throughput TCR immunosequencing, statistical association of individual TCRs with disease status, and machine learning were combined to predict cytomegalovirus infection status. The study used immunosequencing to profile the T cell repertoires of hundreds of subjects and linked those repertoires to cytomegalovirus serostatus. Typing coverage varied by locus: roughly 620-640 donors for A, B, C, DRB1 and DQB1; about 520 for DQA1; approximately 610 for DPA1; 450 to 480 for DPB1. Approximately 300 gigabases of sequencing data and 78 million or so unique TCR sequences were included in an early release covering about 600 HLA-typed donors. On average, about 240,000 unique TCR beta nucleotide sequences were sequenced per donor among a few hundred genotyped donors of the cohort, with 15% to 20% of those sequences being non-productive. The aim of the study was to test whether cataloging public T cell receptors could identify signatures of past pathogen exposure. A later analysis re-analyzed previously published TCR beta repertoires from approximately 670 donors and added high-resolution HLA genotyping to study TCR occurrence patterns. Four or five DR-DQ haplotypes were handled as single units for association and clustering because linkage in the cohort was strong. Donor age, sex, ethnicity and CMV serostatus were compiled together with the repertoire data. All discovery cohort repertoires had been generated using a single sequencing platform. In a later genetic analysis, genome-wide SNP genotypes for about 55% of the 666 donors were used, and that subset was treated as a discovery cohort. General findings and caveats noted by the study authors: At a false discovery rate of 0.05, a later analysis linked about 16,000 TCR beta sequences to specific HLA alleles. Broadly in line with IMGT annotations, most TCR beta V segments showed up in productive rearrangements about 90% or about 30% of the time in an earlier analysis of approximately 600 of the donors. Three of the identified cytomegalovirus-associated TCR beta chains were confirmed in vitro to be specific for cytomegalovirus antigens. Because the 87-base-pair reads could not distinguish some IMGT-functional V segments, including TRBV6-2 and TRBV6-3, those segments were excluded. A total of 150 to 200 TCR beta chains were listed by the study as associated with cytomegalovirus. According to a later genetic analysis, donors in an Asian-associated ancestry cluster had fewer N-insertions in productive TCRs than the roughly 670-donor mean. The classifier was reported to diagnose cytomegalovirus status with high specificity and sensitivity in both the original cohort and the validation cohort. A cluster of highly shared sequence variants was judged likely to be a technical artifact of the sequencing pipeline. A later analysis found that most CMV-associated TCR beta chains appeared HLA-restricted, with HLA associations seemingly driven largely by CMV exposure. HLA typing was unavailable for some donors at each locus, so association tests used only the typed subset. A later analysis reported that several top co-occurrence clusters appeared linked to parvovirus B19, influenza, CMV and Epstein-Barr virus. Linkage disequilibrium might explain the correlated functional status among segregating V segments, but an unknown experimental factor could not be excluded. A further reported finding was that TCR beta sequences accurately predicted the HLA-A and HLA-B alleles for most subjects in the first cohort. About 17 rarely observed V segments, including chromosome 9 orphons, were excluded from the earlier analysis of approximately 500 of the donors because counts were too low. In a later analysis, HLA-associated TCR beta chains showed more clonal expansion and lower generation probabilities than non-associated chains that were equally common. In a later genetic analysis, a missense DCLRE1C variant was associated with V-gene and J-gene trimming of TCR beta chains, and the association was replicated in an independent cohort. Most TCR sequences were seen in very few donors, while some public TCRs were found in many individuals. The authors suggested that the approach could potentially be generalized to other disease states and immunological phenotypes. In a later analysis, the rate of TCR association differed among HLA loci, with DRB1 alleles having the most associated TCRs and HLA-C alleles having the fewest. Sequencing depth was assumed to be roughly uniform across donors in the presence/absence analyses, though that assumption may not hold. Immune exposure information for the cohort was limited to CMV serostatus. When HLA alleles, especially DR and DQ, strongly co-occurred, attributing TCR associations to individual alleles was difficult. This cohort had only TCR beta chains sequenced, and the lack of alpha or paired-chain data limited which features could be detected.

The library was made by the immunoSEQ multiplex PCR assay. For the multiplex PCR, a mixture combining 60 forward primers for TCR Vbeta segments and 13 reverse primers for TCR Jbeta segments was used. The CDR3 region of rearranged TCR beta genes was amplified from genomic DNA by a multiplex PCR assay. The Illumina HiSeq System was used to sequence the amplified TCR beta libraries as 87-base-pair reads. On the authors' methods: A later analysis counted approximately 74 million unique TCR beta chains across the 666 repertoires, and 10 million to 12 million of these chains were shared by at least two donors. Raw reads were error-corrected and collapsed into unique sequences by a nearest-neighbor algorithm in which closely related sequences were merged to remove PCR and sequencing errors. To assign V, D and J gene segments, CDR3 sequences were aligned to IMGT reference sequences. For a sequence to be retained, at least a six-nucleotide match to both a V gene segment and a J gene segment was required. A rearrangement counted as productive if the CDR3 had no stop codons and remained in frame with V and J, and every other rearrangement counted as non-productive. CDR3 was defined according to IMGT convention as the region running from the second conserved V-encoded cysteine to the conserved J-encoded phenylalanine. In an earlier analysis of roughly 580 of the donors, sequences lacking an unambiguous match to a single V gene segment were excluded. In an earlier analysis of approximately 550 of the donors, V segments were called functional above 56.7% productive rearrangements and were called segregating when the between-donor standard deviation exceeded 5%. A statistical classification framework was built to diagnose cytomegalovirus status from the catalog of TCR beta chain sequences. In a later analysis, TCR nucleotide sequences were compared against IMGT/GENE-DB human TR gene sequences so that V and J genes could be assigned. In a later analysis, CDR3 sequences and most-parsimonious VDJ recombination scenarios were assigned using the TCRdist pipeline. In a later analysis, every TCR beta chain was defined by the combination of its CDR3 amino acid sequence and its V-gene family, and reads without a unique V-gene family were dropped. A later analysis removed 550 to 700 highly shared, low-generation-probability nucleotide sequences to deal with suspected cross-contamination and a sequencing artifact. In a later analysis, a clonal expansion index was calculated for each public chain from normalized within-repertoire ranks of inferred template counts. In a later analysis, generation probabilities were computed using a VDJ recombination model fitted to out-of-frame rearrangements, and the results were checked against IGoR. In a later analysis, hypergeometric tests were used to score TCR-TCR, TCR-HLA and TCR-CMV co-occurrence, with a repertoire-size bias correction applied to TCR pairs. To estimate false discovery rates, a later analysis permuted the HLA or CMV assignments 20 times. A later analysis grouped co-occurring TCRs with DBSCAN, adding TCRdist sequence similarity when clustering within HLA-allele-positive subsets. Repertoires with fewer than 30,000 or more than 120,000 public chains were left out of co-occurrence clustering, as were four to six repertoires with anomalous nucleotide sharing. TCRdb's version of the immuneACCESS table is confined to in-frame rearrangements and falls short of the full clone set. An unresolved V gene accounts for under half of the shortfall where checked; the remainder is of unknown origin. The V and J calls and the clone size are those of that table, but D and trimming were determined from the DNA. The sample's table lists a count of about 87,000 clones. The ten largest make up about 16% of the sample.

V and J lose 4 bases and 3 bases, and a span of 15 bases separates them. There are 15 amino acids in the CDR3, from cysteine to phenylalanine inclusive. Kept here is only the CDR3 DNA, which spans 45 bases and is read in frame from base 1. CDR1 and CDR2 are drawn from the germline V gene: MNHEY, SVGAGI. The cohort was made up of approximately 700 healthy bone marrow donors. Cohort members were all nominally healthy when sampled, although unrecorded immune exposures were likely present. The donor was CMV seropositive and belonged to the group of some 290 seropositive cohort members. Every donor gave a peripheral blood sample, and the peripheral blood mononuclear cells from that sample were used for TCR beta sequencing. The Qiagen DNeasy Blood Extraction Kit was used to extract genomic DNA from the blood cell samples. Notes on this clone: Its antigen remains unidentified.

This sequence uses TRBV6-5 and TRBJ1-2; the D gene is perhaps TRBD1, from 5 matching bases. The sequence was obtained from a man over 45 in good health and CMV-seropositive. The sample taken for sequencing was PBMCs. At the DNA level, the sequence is TGTGCCAGCAGTTCTTATGGGGGGGAGGACTATGGCTACACCTTC. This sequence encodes CASSSYGGEDYGYTF.